This TCR beta chain is from a study of blood T cell repertoires in COVID-19. Overall study: The study drew acute and convalescent COVID-19 samples from the United States, Italy and Spain.

The repertoire was sequenced with immunoSEQ multiplex PCR; TCRdb's copy has only in-frame clones and lacks some. The sample lists around 160,000 clones; about 80% were seen once. What the recovered Cohort 3 donors had was two negative PCRs, clearance, or symptom resolution. The CDR3 runs to 14 residues. Trimming shortened V by 6 bases and J by 3 bases, and 14 bases separated the two germline ends. Germline V CDR1 and CDR2: SGHTA, FQGNSA. Sequencing was done on a sample of PBMCs or T cells enriched from blood (not recorded which). This chain joins TRBV7-2 and TRBJ1-1; weak D call: TRBD1 (5 bases). This sequence originates from a woman in her sixties or seventies who had recovered from COVID-19. CDR3 region: CASRAKGIYTEAFF. As DNA, the CDR3 is TGTGCCAGCAGGGCCAAGGGGATTTACACTGAAGCTTTCTTT.